This T cell receptor beta chain comes out of a study of cytomegalovirus exposure and HLA in healthy donors (dated by TCRdb to about 2017). For the wider study: An earlier analysis of approximately 640 of the donors reported more than 250 Gb of sequence data and roughly 100 million unique TCR beta sequences from about 180 million T cells. An early release that covered around 590 HLA-typed donors contained approximately 320 gigabases of sequencing data and some 87 million unique TCR sequences. Of the roughly 420 genotyped donors, roughly 80% were placed in the genetic ancestry cluster associated with self-reported Caucasian donors. The study aimed to test whether signatures of past pathogen exposure could be identified by cataloging public T cell receptors. Using immunosequencing, the study profiled T cell repertoires from fewer than 700 subjects and related those repertoires to cytomegalovirus serostatus. In addition to the first cohort of several hundred subjects, a separate validation cohort of approximately 130 different subjects was used. High-throughput TCR immunosequencing, statistical association of individual TCRs with disease status, and machine learning were combined to predict cytomegalovirus infection status. In a later analysis, previously published TCR beta repertoires from 670 or so donors were re-analyzed and high-resolution HLA genotyping was added so that TCR occurrence patterns could be studied. The later analysis used no new phenotypic data to find candidate immune exposures, relying instead on TCR beta sequences and their occurrence across donors. To decide whether each TCR beta V gene segment behaved as functional or pseudogenic, an earlier analysis of approximately 620 of the donors relied on high-throughput TCR beta sequencing. Donor age, sex, ethnicity and CMV serostatus were compiled together with the repertoire data. In a later genetic analysis, genome-wide SNP genotypes for about 65% of the roughly 670 donors were used, and that subset was treated as a discovery cohort. All discovery cohort repertoires had been generated using a single sequencing platform. HLA typing covered class I and class II loci at four-digit resolution. Typing coverage varied by locus: roughly 629-640 donors for A, B, C, DRB1 and DQB1; roughly 510 for DQA1; approximately 570 for DPA1; approximately 450 for DPB1. About 5 DR-DQ haplotypes were handled as single units for association and clustering, since linkage in the cohort was strong. Among 398 genotyped donors of the cohort, an average of approximately 220,000 unique TCR beta nucleotide sequences was sequenced per donor, of which 15% to 20% were non-productive. Broad study findings and their caveats: V-gene and J-gene trimming of TCR beta chains was associated with a missense DCLRE1C variant in a later genetic analysis, and the association was replicated in an independent cohort. In a later analysis, TCR association rates were found to vary across HLA loci, with the most associated TCRs seen for DRB1 alleles and the fewest for HLA-C alleles. Roughly uniform sequencing depth across donors was assumed in presence/absence analyses, although this assumption may not hold. According to a later analysis, parvovirus B19, influenza, CMV and Epstein-Barr virus appeared linked to several top co-occurrence clusters. In both the original and validation cohorts, the classifier was reported to diagnose cytomegalovirus status with high specificity and sensitivity. A further reported finding was that TCR beta sequences accurately predicted the HLA-A and HLA-B alleles for most subjects in the first cohort. In a later genetic analysis, fewer N-insertions in productive TCRs were reported among donors in an Asian-associated ancestry cluster than the approximately 710-donor mean. Because the 87-base-pair reads could not distinguish some IMGT-functional V segments, including TRBV6-2 and TRBV6-3, those segments were excluded. In an earlier analysis of fewer than 750 of the donors, most TCR beta V segments were observed in productive rearrangements about 87% or about 30% of the time, broadly matching IMGT annotations. Most CMV-associated TCR beta chains appeared to be HLA-restricted in a later analysis, and the HLA associations seemed to be driven largely by CMV exposure. The study listed 150 to 200 TCR beta chains as associated with cytomegalovirus. HLA typing was unavailable for some donors at each locus, so association tests used only the typed subset. According to the authors, the approach could potentially be generalized to other disease states and immunological phenotypes. In this cohort, only TCR beta chains were sequenced, and detectable features were limited by the absence of alpha or paired-chain data. A few of the identified cytomegalovirus-associated TCR beta chains were confirmed in vitro to be specific for cytomegalovirus antigens. Because counts were too low, more than 15 rarely observed V segments, including chromosome 9 orphons, were left out of the earlier analysis of 587 of the donors. Specific HLA alleles were associated with 15,000 to 20,000 TCR beta sequences at a false discovery rate of 0.05 in a later analysis. When HLA alleles, especially DR and DQ, strongly co-occurred, TCR associations were difficult to assign to individual alleles. The sequencing pipeline was judged likely to have produced a cluster of highly shared sequence variants as a technical artifact. Across donors, most TCR sequences were observed very rarely, whereas some public TCRs were present in many individuals. Linkage disequilibrium might explain the correlated functional status among segregating V segments, but an unknown experimental factor could not be excluded. Compared with equally common non-associated chains, HLA-associated TCR beta chains in a later analysis were more clonally expanded and had lower generation probabilities. The only immune exposure information available for the cohort was CMV serostatus.

The cohort consisted of 600 to 700 healthy bone marrow donors. All cohort members were sampled while nominally healthy, although unrecorded immune exposures were likely present. The donor was CMV seropositive and was included in the group of some 290 seropositive cohort members. A peripheral blood sample was provided by each donor, and peripheral blood mononuclear cells were used for TCR beta sequencing. The Qiagen DNeasy Blood Extraction Kit was used to extract genomic DNA from the blood cell samples. The CDR3 goes from the cysteine to the phenylalanine over 13 residues. Kept here is only the CDR3 DNA, which spans 39 bases and is read in frame from base 1. The junction shows trimming of 1 base on V and 8 bases on J, plus 9 bases between the germline ends. Per the germline V gene, SGHVS is the CDR1 and FQNEAQ is the CDR2. A remark on this clone: This clone's antigen is unknown. Per-base qualities were not stored, and no clone one base away is much larger.

The library was obtained by the immunoSEQ multiplex PCR assay. For the multiplex PCR, a mixture combining 60 forward primers for TCR Vbeta segments and 13 reverse primers for TCR Jbeta segments was used. A multiplex PCR assay on genomic DNA amplified the CDR3 region of rearranged TCR beta genes. On the Illumina HiSeq System, the amplified TCR beta libraries were sequenced as 87-base-pair reads. Concerning the study's data processing: Across the 666 repertoires, a later analysis counted 75 million to 90 million unique TCR beta chains, around 10 million of which were shared by at least two donors. A nearest-neighbor algorithm error-corrected the raw reads and collapsed the reads into unique sequences, merging closely related sequences to remove PCR and sequencing errors. Alignment of CDR3 sequences to IMGT reference sequences was used to assign V, D and J gene segments. For a sequence to be retained, at least a six-nucleotide match to both a V gene segment and a J gene segment was required. A rearrangement counted as productive if the CDR3 had no stop codons and remained in frame with V and J, and every other rearrangement counted as non-productive. CDR3 was defined according to IMGT convention as the region running from the second conserved V-encoded cysteine to the conserved J-encoded phenylalanine. The earlier analysis of roughly 590 of the donors excluded any sequence lacking an unambiguous match to a single V gene segment. In an earlier analysis of about 590 of the donors, a V segment was called functional when productive rearrangements were above 56.7%, and segregating when the standard deviation between donors exceeded 5%. A statistical classification framework was built to diagnose cytomegalovirus status from the catalog of TCR beta chain sequences. In a later analysis, V and J genes were assigned by comparing TCR nucleotide sequences against IMGT/GENE-DB human TR gene sequences. In a later analysis, CDR3 sequences and most-parsimonious VDJ recombination scenarios were assigned using the TCRdist pipeline. A later analysis defined each TCR beta chain by its CDR3 amino acid sequence plus V-gene family, and excluded reads lacking a unique V-gene family. As a way to deal with suspected cross-contamination and a sequencing artifact, a later analysis dropped nearly 600 nucleotide sequences that were highly shared and had low generation probability. In a later analysis, a clonal expansion index was calculated for each public chain from normalized within-repertoire ranks of inferred template counts. In a later analysis, generation probabilities were computed using a VDJ recombination model fitted to out-of-frame rearrangements, and the results were checked against IGoR. In a later analysis, hypergeometric tests were used to score TCR-TCR, TCR-HLA and TCR-CMV co-occurrence, with a repertoire-size bias correction applied to TCR pairs. A later analysis estimated false discovery rates by permuting HLA or CMV assignments 20 times. In a later analysis, co-occurring TCRs were grouped using DBSCAN, with TCRdist sequence similarity added in when clustering inside HLA-allele-positive subsets. Co-occurrence clustering excluded repertoires with fewer than 30,000 or more than 120,000 public chains, plus five with anomalous nucleotide sharing. The immuneACCESS repertoire file appears here via TCRdb, limited to in-frame rearrangements. These files lack a portion of the clones; in checked studies, under half of the deficit traces to unresolved V genes, and the cause of the others is not known. The DNA gave D and trimming, while V, J and clone size come from that table. This sample has some 99,000 clones in its table, and under 85% of those were observed once. The ten largest clones represent 6.5% to 8.5% of the sample.

The origin of this receptor is a woman in her forties or fifties in good health and CMV-seropositive. This sequence uses TRBV7-8 and TRBJ2-1; the D gene is possibly TRBD2, with 6 bases matching. What was sequenced was PBMCs. This receptor carries the CDR3 CASSLVWGDEQFF. In nucleotide form, the sequence is TGTGCCAGCAGCTTAGTATGGGGGGATGAGCAGTTCTTC.